These 22 T cell receptor beta chains were all obtained from the same sample, sequenced in a study of siplizumab effects on memory and regulatory T cells. Sequencing was performed with immunoSEQ multiplex PCR; in TCRdb, only in-frame clones are kept and a portion is missing. The top ten hold less than 0.035% of the sample, which has 70,000 to 100,000 clones, more than 95% seen once. The specimen was naive CD4+ T cells sorted from blood. These receptors came from a human donor in good health.

A note on this clone: One junction end disagrees with the germline gene, perhaps due to a read error. The sample has other DNA sequences that encode this CDR3 too. The chain links TRBV4-1 to TRBJ2-3; 8 bases match TRBD2. The length of the CDR3 is 18 residues. Looked up from germline, CDR1 is MGHRA and CDR2 is YSYEKL. CDR3 sequence reads: CASSQVPQVSGTTDTQYF. The CDR3 nucleotides read TGCGCCAGTAGCCAAGTACCGCAAGTTAGCGGGACCACAGATACGCAGTATTTT.

V and J are TRBV6-5 and TRBJ2-5; tentatively, D is TRBD2 (6 bases). The V gene's germline CDR1 is MNHEY and CDR2 SVGAGI. This CDR3 is 15 amino acids long. Trimming cost V 7 bases and J 5 bases, with 20 bases left between them. The CDR3 DNA sequence: TGTGCCAGCACCAACCGGATAGCGGACTGGGAGACCCAGTACTTC. Encoded protein: CASTNRIADWETQYF.

Details on this clone: Other nucleotide sequences in the sample specify the same CDR3. The V and J genes are TRBV4-1 and TRBJ1-1; D unresolved. Per the germline V gene, CDR1 is MGHRA and CDR2 is YSYEKL. The CDR3 has 16 residues. The V end was cut by 6 bases, the J end by 5 bases, with 22 bases between. This chain's CDR3 is CASSHIGKLPPTEAFF. The DNA of the CDR3 is TGCGCCAGCAGTCATATTGGCAAACTACCGCCGACTGAAGCTTTCTTT.

The chain carries TRBV5-6 and TRBJ2-5; a weak D match, TRBD1 (6 bases). Germline CDR1 is SGHDT and CDR2 is YYEEEE. Trimming took 4 bases from V and 2 from J, leaving 9 bases between them. The length of the CDR3 is 13 residues. The CDR3: CASSPDSQETQYF. CDR3 coding DNA: TGTGCCAGCAGCCCGGACAGTCAAGAGACCCAGTACTTC.

The rearrangement links TRBV7-2 to TRBJ2-5; 12 bases agree with TRBD2. The ends lost 2 bases at V and 4 bases at J; junction bases unmatched: 2. The CDR3 is 15 amino acids. Germline V gives CDR1 SGHTA, CDR2 FQGNSA. Here the CDR3 DNA reads TGTGCCAGCAGCTTACTGGGACTAGCGGGAGAGACCCAGTACTTC. It yields the protein CASSLLGLAGETQYF.

The chain uses TRBV7-2 and TRBJ1-3; the D is unclear. Trimming took 1 base from V and 4 from J, leaving 11 bases between them. Germline V gives CDR1 SGHTA, CDR2 FQGNSA. The CDR3 has 15 residues. The CDR3 is CASSLGRGSGNTIYF. CDR3 DNA sequence: TGTGCCAGCAGCTTAGGGCGGGGATCCGGAAACACCATATATTTT.

The chain is built from TRBV5-1 and TRBJ1-1, with D perhaps matching TRBD1 (5 bases). There are 15 residues in the CDR3. V lost 0 bases and J 8 bases, leaving 17 bases between the germline ends. In germline, CDR1 is SGHRS, CDR2 YFSETQ. CDR3 sequence reads: CASSLEVWGGTEAFF. As DNA, the CDR3 is TGCGCCAGCAGCTTGGAGGTCTGGGGAGGGACCGAAGCTTTCTTT.

The genes are TRBV5-1 and TRBJ2-5; 9 bases line up with TRBD1. The germline V gene encodes CDR1 SGHRS and CDR2 YFSETQ. The CDR3 is 15 amino acids. The trim removed 3 bases at V and 4 bases at J, leaving 7 bases unmatched. For the CDR3, the DNA is TGCGCCAGCAGCTCCCGATCGACAGGGGGAGAGACCCAGTACTTC. Amino acids: CASSSRSTGGETQYF.

This chain uses TRBV21-1 with TRBJ2-3; TRBD1 is taken as the D call from the table, unchecked against the DNA. TRBV21-1 is a listed pseudogene. The CDR3 extends over 14 amino acids. Here the CDR3 reads CASGWTGRTDTQYF. The CDR3 DNA follows: TGTGCCAGCGGGTGGACAGGGAGAACAGATACGCAGTATTTT.

The chain is built from TRBV29-1 and TRBJ1-1; D remains ambiguous. This CDR3 is built from 14 residues. Per germline, CDR1 SQVTM and CDR2 ANQGSEA. Trimming took off 0 bases at V and 0 bases at J, with 8 bases between the two ends. This CDR3 is CSVEDSRMNTEAFF. CDR3 nucleotide sequence: TGCAGCGTTGAAGATTCAAGGATGAACACTGAAGCTTTCTTT.

The rearrangement uses TRBV27 and TRBJ1-4; D unclear. The length of the CDR3 is 13 residues. CDR1 is MNHEY, CDR2 SMNVEV, per germline (reference sequence). V was clipped by 0 bases and J by 7 bases, with 6 bases between them. The CDR3 here is CASSLSRVEKLFF. In DNA form, the CDR3 reads TGTGCCAGCAGTTTATCGAGGGTTGAAAAACTGTTTTTT.

V is TRBV5-1 and J is TRBJ2-6, with D maybe TRBD1 (5 bases). The CDR3 runs to 19 residues. Trimming left V 0 bases short and J 0 bases short, with 16 bases between. Looked up from germline, CDR1 is SGHRS and CDR2 is YFSETQ. The CDR3 reads CASSLDGWGSLSGANVLTF. CDR3 bases: TGCGCCAGCAGCTTGGACGGGTGGGGCTCTCTCTCTGGGGCCAACGTCCTGACTTTC.

The chain carries TRBV19 and TRBJ1-3, with D unclear. Germline CDR1 and CDR2: LNHDA and SQIVND (reference sequence). This CDR3 contains 16 residues. V was trimmed by 4 bases and J by 0 bases, leaving 13 bases between them. This CDR3 reads CASSRWSPTSGNTIYF. CDR3 coding DNA: TGTGCCAGTAGTAGATGGAGCCCGACCTCTGGAAACACCATATATTTT. Full variable domain (missing parts from reference TRBV19 and TRBJ1-3): DGGITQSPKYLFRKEGQNVTLSCEQNLNHDAMYWYRQDPGQGLRLIYYSQIVNDFQKGDIAEGYSVSREKKESFPLTVTSAQKNPTAFYLCASSRWSPTSGNTIYFGEGSWLTVV.

V is TRBV25-1 and J is TRBJ2-2; D is tentatively TRBD1 or TRBD2 (6 bases each). Germline lookup yields CDR1 MGHDK and CDR2 SYGVNS. This CDR3 has 16 residues. V was shortened by 2 bases and J by 0 bases, with 10 bases between the two germline ends. CDR3 loop: CASSEPGGTNTGELFF. CDR3 DNA sequence: TGTGCCAGCAGTGAACCCGGGGGCACGAACACCGGGGAGCTGTTTTTT. The full variable domain, its missing parts supplied by reference TRBV25-1 and TRBJ2-2, is EADIYQTPRYLVIGTGKKITLECSQTMGHDKMYWYQQDPGMELHLIHYSYGVNSTEKGDLSSESTVSRIRTEHFPLTLESARPSHTSQYLCASSEPGGTNTGELFFGEGSRLTVL.

The chain joins TRBV27 to TRBJ2-5; 8 bases are a match to TRBD1. J was trimmed by 4 bases and V by 4 bases; bases with no gene match: 5. The CDR3 covers 14 residues. Germline CDR1 MNHEY, CDR2 SMNVEV (reference sequence). The CDR3 sequence: CASSSGQGRETQYF. The CDR3 coding sequence is TGTGCCAGCAGTTCAGGACAGGGAAGAGAGACCCAGTACTTC.

V is TRBV9 and J is TRBJ1-6; no reliable D call. The germline gives CDR1 SGDLS, CDR2 YYNGEE. The V end lost 3 bases, the J end lost 1 base, and 5 bases lay between the germline ends. The CDR3 is 14 residues long. CDR3 residues: CASSADSYNSPLHF. CDR3 DNA sequence: TGTGCCAGCAGCGCAGATTCCTATAATTCACCCCTCCACTTT.

The rearrangement uses TRBV7-6 and TRBJ2-5; 7 bases agree with TRBD2. CDR1 is SGHVS and CDR2 is FNYEAQ in the germline V gene. This CDR3 spans 15 amino acids. V was clipped by 1 base and J by 5 bases; unmatched bases: 7. CDR3 bases: TGTGCCAGCAGCTTAGTTGGCGGGGGAAGGGAGACCCAGTACTTC. The encoded protein is CASSLVGGGRETQYF.

The chain couples TRBV30 to TRBJ2-3, with TRBD1 matching over 12 bases. J gave up 8 bases and V 4 bases, and 7 bases lay outside the gene matches. The CDR3 sequence is 14 residues long. Per the germline V gene, CDR1 is GTSNPN and CDR2 is SVGIG (reference sequence). CDR3 DNA sequence: TGTGCCTGGACCGAGGGACAGGGGGCTTCTACGCAGTATTTT. Protein: CAWTEGQGASTQYF.

In DNA, the CDR3 is TGTGCCAGCAGCTTCACTAGCGGGGGGCCAGATACGCAGTATTTT. Protein product: CASSFTSGGPDTQYF. V gene TRBV11-2 combines with J gene TRBJ2-3; 12 bases are a match to TRBD2. J was trimmed by 4 bases and V by 3 bases; bases with no gene match: 2. Germline V gene lookup returns CDR1 SGHAT and CDR2 FQNNGV. CDR3 size: 15 residues.

The chain is built from TRBV5-6 and TRBJ1-1, with a tentative D call TRBD1 (5 bases). The germline V gene encodes CDR1 SGHDT and CDR2 YYEEEE. With 1 base removed from V and 4 bases from J, the gap between germline ends came to 14 bases. This CDR3 has 15 amino acids. The CDR3 loop is CASSLSEAGGTEAFF. The DNA for the CDR3 is TGTGCCAGCAGCTTGTCAGAGGCCGGGGGCACTGAAGCTTTCTTT.

The rearrangement uses TRBV5-1 and TRBJ2-7; D unresolved. The CDR3 is 14 amino acids. Germline V gene lookup returns CDR1 SGHRS and CDR2 YFSETQ. Trimming cost V 5 bases and J 3 bases, with 15 bases left between them. This chain's CDR3 is CASRAIEASYEQYF. CDR3 DNA: TGCGCCAGCAGGGCTATCGAGGCGAGCTACGAGCAGTACTTC. The variable domain in full, completed from reference TRBV5-1 and TRBJ2-7, reads KAGVTQTPRYLIKTRGQQVTLSCSPISGHRSVSWYQQTPGQGLQFLFEYFSETQRNKGNFPGRFSGRQFSNSRSEMNVSTLELGDSALYLCASRAIEASYEQYFGPGTRLTVT.

J is TRBJ2-5 and V is TRBV5-1, with D possibly matching TRBD1 (7 bases). In germline, CDR1 is SGHRS, CDR2 YFSETQ. The CDR3 runs 12 residues. The germline V and J ends were trimmed by 5 bases and 5 bases, with 10 bases remaining between them. CDR3 loop: CASRSGGETQYF. CDR3 nucleotide sequence: TGCGCCAGCAGGTCAGGGGGGGAGACCCAGTACTTC.